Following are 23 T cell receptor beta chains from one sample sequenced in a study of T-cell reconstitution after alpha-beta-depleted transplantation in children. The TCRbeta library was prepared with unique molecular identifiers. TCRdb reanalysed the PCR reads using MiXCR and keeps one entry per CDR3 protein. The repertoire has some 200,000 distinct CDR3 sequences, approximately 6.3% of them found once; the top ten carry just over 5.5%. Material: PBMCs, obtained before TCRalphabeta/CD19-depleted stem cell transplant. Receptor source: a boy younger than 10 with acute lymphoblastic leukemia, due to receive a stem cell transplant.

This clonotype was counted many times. CDR3 amino acids: CASSFSPGGRVDTQYF. CDR3 in DNA: TGTGCCAGCAGCTTCAGTCCGGGAGGAAGGGTAGATACGCAGTATTTT. The chain has TRBV11-2 and TRBJ2-3; 7 bases match TRBD2. The V gene end was trimmed by 3 bases and the J gene end by 5 bases; junction bases not matched to a gene: 11. Germline loops: CDR1 SGHAT, CDR2 FQNNGV. The CDR3 spans 16 residues.

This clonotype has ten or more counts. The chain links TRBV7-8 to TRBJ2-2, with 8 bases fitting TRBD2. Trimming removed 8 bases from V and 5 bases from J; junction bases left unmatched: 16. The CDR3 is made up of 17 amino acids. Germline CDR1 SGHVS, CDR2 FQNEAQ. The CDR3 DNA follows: TGTGCCAGCTGCTCCCGGGCTCGGGAGGGCCAAACCGGGGAGCTGTTTTTT. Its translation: CASCSRAREGQTGELFF.

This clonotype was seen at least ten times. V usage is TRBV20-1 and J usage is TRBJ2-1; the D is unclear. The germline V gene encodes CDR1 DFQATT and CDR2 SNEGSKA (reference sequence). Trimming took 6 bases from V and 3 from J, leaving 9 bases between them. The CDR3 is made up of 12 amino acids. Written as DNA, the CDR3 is TGCAGTGCCCCAACGGGCTACAATGAGCAGTTCTTC. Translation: CSAPTGYNEQFF.

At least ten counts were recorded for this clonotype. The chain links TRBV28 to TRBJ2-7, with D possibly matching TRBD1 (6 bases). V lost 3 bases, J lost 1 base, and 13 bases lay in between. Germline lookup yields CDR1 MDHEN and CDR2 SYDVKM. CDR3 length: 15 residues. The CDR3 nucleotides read TGTGCCAGCAGTTTGTCCAGCAGGGGATCCTACGAGCAGTACTTC. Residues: CASSLSSRGSYEQYF.

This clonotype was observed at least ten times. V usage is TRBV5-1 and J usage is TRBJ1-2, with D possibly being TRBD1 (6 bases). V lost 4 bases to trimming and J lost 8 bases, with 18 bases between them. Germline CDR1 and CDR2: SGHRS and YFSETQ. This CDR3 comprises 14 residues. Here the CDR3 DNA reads TGCGCCAGCAGCCGCCCAGGGGCAGAAGAAGGCTACACCTTC. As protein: CASSRPGAEEGYTF.

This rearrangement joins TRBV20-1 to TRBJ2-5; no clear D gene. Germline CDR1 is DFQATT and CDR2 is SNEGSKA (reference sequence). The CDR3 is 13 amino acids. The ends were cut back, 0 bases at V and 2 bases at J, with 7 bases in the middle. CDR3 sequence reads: CSAREFEQETQYF. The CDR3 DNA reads TGCAGTGCTAGAGAGTTCGAGCAAGAGACCCAGTACTTC.

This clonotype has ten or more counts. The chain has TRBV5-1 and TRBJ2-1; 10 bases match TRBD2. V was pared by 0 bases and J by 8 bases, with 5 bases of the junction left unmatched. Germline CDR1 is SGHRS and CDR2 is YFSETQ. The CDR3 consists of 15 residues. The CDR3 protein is CASSLVAGGNDEQFF. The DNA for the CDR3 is TGCGCCAGCAGCTTGGTAGCGGGGGGTAACGATGAGCAGTTCTTC.

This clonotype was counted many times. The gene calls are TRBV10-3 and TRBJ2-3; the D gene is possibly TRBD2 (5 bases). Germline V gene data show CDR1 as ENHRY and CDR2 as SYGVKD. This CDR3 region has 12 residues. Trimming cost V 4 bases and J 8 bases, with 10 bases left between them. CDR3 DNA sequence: TGTGCCATCAGTGTCGGACTTCGTACGCAGTATTTT. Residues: CAISVGLRTQYF.

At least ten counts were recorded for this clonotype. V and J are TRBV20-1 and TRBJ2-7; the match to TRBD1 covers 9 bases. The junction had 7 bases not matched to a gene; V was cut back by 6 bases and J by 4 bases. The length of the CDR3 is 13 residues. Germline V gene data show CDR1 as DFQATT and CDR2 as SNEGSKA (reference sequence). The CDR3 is CSALTGGLYEQYF. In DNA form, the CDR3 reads TGCAGTGCCCTGACAGGGGGTCTATACGAGCAGTACTTC.

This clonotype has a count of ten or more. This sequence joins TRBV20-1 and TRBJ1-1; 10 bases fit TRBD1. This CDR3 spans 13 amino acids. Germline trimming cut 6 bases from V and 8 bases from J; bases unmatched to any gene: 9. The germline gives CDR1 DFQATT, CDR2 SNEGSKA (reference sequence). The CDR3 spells CSADRDRGREAFF. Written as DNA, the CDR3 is TGCAGTGCGGACCGGGACAGGGGAAGAGAAGCTTTCTTT.

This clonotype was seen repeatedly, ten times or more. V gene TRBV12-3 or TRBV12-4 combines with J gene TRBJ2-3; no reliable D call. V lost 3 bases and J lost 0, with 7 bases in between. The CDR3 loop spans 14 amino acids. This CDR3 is CASSFDSSTDTQYF. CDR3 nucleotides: TGTGCCAGCAGTTTTGATTCTAGCACAGATACGCAGTATTTT.

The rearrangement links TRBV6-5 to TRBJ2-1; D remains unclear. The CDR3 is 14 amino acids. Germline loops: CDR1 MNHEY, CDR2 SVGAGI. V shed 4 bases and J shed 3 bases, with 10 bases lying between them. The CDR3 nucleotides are TGTGCCAGCAGTTCTAGGAGTATCTACAATGAGCAGTTCTTC. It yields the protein CASSSRSIYNEQFF.

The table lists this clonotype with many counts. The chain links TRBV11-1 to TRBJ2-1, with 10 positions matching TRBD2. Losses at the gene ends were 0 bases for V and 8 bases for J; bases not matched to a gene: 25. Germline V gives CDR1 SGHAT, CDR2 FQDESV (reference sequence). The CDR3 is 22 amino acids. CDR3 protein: CASSLALFRGGPSGSSSYEQFF. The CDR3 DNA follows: TGTGCCAGCAGCTTAGCGCTTTTTAGAGGGGGCCCTAGCGGGAGTTCAAGCTATGAGCAGTTCTTC. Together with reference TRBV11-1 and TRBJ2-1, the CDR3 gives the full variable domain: EAEVAQSPRYKITEKSQAVAFWCDPISGHATLYWYRQILGQGPELLVQFQDESVVDDSQLPKDRFSAERLKGVDSTLKIQPAELGDSAMYLCASSLALFRGGPSGSSSYEQFFGPGTRLTVL.

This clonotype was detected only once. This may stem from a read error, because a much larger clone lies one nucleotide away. This CDR3 reads CSAGAVSSYNEQFF. CDR3 nucleotide sequence: TGCAGCGCTGGAGCGGTGAGCTCCTACAATGAGCAGTTCTTC. The genes are TRBV29-1 and TRBJ2-1, with D possibly being TRBD2 (5 bases). V was trimmed by 7 bases and J by 0 bases, leaving 13 bases between them. This CDR3 has 14 amino acids. CDR1 is SQVTM and CDR2 is ANQGSEA in the germline V gene.

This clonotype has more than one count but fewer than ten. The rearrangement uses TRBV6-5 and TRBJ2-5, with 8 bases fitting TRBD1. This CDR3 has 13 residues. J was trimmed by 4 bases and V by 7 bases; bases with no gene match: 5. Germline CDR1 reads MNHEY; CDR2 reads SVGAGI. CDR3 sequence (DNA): TGTGCCAGCACTTCGACAGGGGCAGAGACCCAGTACTTC. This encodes CASTSTGAETQYF.

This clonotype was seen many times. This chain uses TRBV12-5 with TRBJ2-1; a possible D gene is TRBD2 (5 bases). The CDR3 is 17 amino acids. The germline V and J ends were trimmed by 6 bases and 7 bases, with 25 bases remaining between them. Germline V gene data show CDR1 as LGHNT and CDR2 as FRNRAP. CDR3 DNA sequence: TGTGCTAGTGGGATCGTAAATCTAGCTACCGGGTCGAATGAGCAGTTCTTC. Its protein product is CASGIVNLATGSNEQFF. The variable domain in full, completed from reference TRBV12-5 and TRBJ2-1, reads DARVTQTPRHKVTEMGQEVTMRCQPILGHNTVFWYRQTMMQGLELLAYFRNRAPLDDSGMPKDRFSAEMPDATLATLKIQPSEPRDSAVYFCASGIVNLATGSNEQFFGPGTRLTVL.

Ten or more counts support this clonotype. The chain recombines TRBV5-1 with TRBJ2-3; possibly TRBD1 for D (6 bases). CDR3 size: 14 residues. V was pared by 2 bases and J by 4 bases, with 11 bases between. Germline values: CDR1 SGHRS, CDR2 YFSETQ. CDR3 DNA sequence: TGCGCCAGCAGCTTTGACAGGTTCGCAGATACGCAGTATTTT. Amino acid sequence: CASSFDRFADTQYF.

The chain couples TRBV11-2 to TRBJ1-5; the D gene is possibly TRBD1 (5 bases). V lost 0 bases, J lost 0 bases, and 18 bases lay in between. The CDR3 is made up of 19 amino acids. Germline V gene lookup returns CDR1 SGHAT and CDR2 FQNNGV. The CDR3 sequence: CASSLEWGNGYYSNQPQHF. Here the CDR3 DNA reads TGTGCCAGCAGCTTAGAGTGGGGGAACGGCTACTATAGCAATCAGCCCCAGCATTTT.

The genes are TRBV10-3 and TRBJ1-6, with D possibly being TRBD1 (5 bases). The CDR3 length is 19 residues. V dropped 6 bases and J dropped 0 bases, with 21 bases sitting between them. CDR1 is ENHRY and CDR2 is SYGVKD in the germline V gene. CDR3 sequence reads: CAISRRFDSYRSYNSPLHF. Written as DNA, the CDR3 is TGTGCCATCAGCCGCCGTTTTGACAGTTATCGCTCCTATAATTCACCCCTCCACTTT.

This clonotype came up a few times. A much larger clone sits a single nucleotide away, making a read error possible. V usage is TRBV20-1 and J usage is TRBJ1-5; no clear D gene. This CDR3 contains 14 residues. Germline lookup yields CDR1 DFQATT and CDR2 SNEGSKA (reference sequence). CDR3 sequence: CIAREQRLNQPQHF. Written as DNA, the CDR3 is TGCATTGCTAGAGAACAGCGACTCAATCAGCCCCAGCATTTT.

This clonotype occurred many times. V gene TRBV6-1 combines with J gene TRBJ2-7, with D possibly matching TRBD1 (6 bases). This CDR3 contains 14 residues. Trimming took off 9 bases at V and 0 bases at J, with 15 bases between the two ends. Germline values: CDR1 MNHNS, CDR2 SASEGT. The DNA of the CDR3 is TGTGCCAGTGGGACGACAGGTAACTCCTACGAGCAGTACTTC. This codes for CASGTTGNSYEQYF.

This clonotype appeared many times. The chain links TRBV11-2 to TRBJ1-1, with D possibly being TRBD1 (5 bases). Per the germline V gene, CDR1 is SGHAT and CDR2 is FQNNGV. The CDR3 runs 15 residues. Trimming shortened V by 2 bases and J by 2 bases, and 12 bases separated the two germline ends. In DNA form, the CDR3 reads TGTGCCAGCAGCTTATTTCAGGGTCGAAACACTGAAGCTTTCTTT. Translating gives CASSLFQGRNTEAFF.

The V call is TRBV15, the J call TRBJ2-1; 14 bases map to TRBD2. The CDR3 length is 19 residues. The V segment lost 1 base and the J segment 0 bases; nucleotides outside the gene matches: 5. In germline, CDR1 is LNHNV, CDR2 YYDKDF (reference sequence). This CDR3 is CATSRAGLAGALSYNEQFF. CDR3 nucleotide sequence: TGTGCCACCAGCAGAGCGGGACTAGCGGGAGCCCTCTCCTACAATGAGCAGTTCTTC.